This T cell receptor beta chain was observed in a study of graft-versus-host responses after intestinal transplantation. Clones were sequenced by immunoSEQ multiplex PCR, and TCRdb holds only the in-frame ones, with some missing. The sample has tens of thousands of clones; 95% are singletons. Losses at the gene ends were 8 bases for V and 4 bases for J; bases not matched to a gene: 13. CDR3 size: 16 residues. The germline CDR1 and CDR2 sequences are MDHEN and SYDVKM. General study results and limits: Individuals carrying graft-donor T cell macrochimerism showed high graft-versus-host to host-versus-graft clonal ratios in allografts.

As to this clone: Its antigen is unknown.

The chain couples TRBV28 to TRBJ1-4; TRBD1 matches at 7 bases. The sequence came from a human donor who was the organ donor for an intestinal transplant. The sample consisted of unstimulated CD8+ T cells sorted from spleen or lymph node cells, taken before transplant. The CDR3 DNA reads as TGTGCCAGCCGGAAAACAGGGGCAGCGCTTAATGAAAAACTGTTTTTT. Encoded protein: CASRKTGAALNEKLFF. The complete variable domain, with remaining parts taken from reference TRBV28 and TRBJ1-4, reads DVKVTQSSRYLVKRTGEKVFLECVQDMDHENMFWYRQDPGLGLRLIYFSYDVKMKEKGDIPEGYSVSREKKERFSLILESASTNQTSMYLCASRKTGAALNEKLFFGSGTQLSVL.